These T cell receptor beta chains were read from a single sample in a study of cytomegalovirus exposure and HLA in healthy donors. Sequencing used immunoSEQ multiplex PCR; TCRdb keeps in-frame clones, though not all of them. The sample contains over 60,000 clones, around 74% of which appear only once. Material for sequencing was PBMCs. Receptor source: a woman aged 25 to 45 in good health and CMV-seropositive. The CDR3 runs from the conserved cysteine through the conserved F or W. The D gene is left open where the match is weak. Rows may omit the clone size; those that give it use once, few, many or a size class.

TRBV4-1	.	TRBJ2-2	TRBD2	CASSQVPSGRANTGELFF	TGCGCCAGCAGCCAAGTCCCGAGCGGGAGGGCCAACACCGGGGAGCTGTTTTTT
TRBV28	.	TRBJ2-2	.	CASSSGRGETGELFF	TGTGCCAGCAGTTCGGGCAGGGGAGAAACCGGGGAGCTGTTTTTT
TRBV7-2	.	TRBJ2-5	.	CASSFYSGGGRETQYF	TGTGCCAGCTCCTTTTATAGCGGAGGGGGCAGGGAGACCCAGTACTTC
TRBV1	.	TRBJ2-1	.	CTSSQDRSPSPLPHYNEQFF	TGCACCAGCAGCCAAGACCGTTCTCCTAGCCCCCTTCCCCACTACAATGAGCAGTTCTTC
TRBV7-8	once	TRBJ1-6	TRBD1	CASSIDRGSSYNSPLHF	TGTGCCAGCAGCATAGACAGGGGGAGCTCCTATAATTCACCCCTCCACTTT
TRBV28	.	TRBJ2-1	TRBD2	CASSLGGVADNEQFF	TGTGCCAGCAGTTTGGGGGGGGTGGCTGACAATGAGCAGTTCTTC
TRBV5-1	.	TRBJ2-3	.	CASSLVGGSTDTQYF	TGCGCCAGCAGCTTGGTGGGCGGGAGCACAGATACGCAGTATTTT
TRBV2	.	TRBJ2-7	TRBD1	CASSGDRTYEQYF	TGTGCCAGCAGTGGGGACAGAACCTACGAGCAGTACTTC
TRBV19	.	TRBJ2-7	.	CASSETGSSSYEQYF	TGTGCCAGCAGCGAGACCGGCAGCAGCTCCTACGAGCAGTACTTC
TRBV7-2	.	TRBJ2-1	.	CATTGPGEGNEQFF	TGTGCCACCACCGGGCCGGGAGAGGGCAATGAGCAGTTCTTC
TRBV7-2	.	TRBJ2-5	TRBD2	CASRRLAGVRETQYF	TGTGCCAGCAGGCGACTAGCGGGAGTTCGAGAGACCCAGTACTTC
TRBV9	.	TRBJ2-7	TRBD1	CASSPGQGYYEQYF	TGTGCCAGCAGCCCCGGACAGGGGTACTACGAGCAGTACTTC
TRBV27	.	TRBJ2-7	TRBD1	CASSLSKSRGFEQYF	TGTGCCAGCAGTTTATCGAAGTCCAGGGGGTTCGAGCAGTACTTC
TRBV18	.	TRBJ2-2	.	CAETGEDTGELFF	TGTGCCGAAACAGGGGAGGACACCGGGGAGCTGTTTTTT
TRBV7-8	.	TRBJ2-3	TRBD1	CASSSSGGGRTDTQYF	TGTGCCAGCAGCTCCTCAGGGGGCGGGCGAACAGATACGCAGTATTTT
TRBV5-6	.	TRBJ2-7	.	CASSGGGQYEQYF	TGTGCCAGCAGCGGGGGGGGGCAATACGAGCAGTACTTC
TRBV30	.	TRBJ2-1	.	CAWIRGLWGDGYNEQFF	TGTGCCTGGATCAGAGGACTATGGGGGGATGGCTACAATGAGCAGTTCTTC
TRBV29-1	.	TRBJ2-1	.	CSVEGENEQFF	TGCAGCGTTGAAGGTGAGAATGAGCAGTTCTTC
TRBV7-9	.	TRBJ1-3	.	CASSLETADTIYF	TGTGCCAGCAGCTTAGAGACCGCGGACACCATATATTTT
TRBV28	.	TRBJ1-2	TRBD1	CASRLTGGSIYGYTF	TGTGCCAGCAGATTAACAGGGGGCTCCATCTATGGCTACACCTTC
TRBV27	.	TRBJ2-3	.	CASSFRGLGDTQYF	TGTGCCAGCAGTTTCAGAGGACTTGGAGATACGCAGTATTTT
TRBV6-5	.	TRBJ2-1	.	CASSYNKINEQFF	TGTGCCAGCAGTTACAACAAGATCAATGAGCAGTTCTTC
TRBV7-3	.	TRBJ2-1	TRBD2	CASSFIAGGSYNEQFF	TGTGCCAGCAGCTTCATAGCGGGAGGTTCTTACAATGAGCAGTTCTTC
TRBV28	few	TRBJ1-1	TRBD1	CASSLLGGATEAFF	TGTGCCAGCAGTTTACTAGGGGGCGCCACTGAAGCTTTCTTT
TRBV27	.	TRBJ2-1	.	CASSPESSWRGQEQFF	TGTGCCAGCAGCCCTGAGTCGTCCTGGAGGGGTCAGGAGCAGTTCTTC
TRBV6-6	.	TRBJ1-1	.	CASSSSDFVEAFF	TGTGCCAGCAGTTCGTCGGACTTCGTTGAAGCTTTCTTT
TRBV27	.	TRBJ2-7	TRBD2	CASSSYAGTSVFEQYF	TGTGCCAGCAGTTCTTATGCCGGGACTAGCGTGTTCGAGCAGTACTTC
TRBV9	once	TRBJ2-1	TRBD2	CASSAPGGGEQFF	TGTGCCAGCAGCGCGCCGGGGGGAGGTGAGCAGTTCTTC
TRBV6-5	.	TRBJ2-7	TRBD2	CASRVSGSSYEQYF	TGTGCCAGCAGAGTAAGCGGGAGCTCCTACGAGCAGTACTTC
TRBV11-1	.	TRBJ1-1	.	CASSFGQKAFF	TGTGCCAGCAGCTTCGGACAGAAAGCTTTCTTT
TRBV27	.	TRBJ1-6	TRBD1	CASRDRRNSPLHF	TGTGCCAGCAGGGACAGGAGAAATTCACCCCTCCACTTT
TRBV7-2	.	TRBJ2-3	TRBD1	CASSSGQGALTDTQYF	TGTGCCAGCAGCAGCGGACAGGGGGCTCTGACAGATACGCAGTATTTT
TRBV5-5	.	TRBJ2-1	.	CASSLSLNEQFF	TGTGCCAGCAGCTTGTCCCTTAATGAGCAGTTCTTC
TRBV11-3	once	TRBJ2-1	TRBD2	CASSLGWSGRLFF	TGTGCCAGCAGCTTAGGTTGGAGCGGGAGACTGTTCTTC
TRBV14	.	TRBJ2-7	.	CASSQDRGHLPFYEQYF	TGTGCCAGCAGCCAAGATAGGGGACACCTCCCATTCTACGAGCAGTACTTC
TRBV27	.	TRBJ2-7	.	CASSSPGEGFYEQYF	TGTGCCAGCAGTTCCCCGGGAGAAGGGTTCTACGAGCAGTACTTC
TRBV10-3	once	TRBJ2-3	.	CAIKRERDTQYF	TGTGCCATCAAGAGAGAGAGGGATACGCAGTATTTT
TRBV4-2	.	TRBJ2-3	TRBD2	CASSHPIAGGTDTQYF	TGTGCCAGCAGCCACCCCATAGCGGGAGGGACAGATACGCAGTATTTT
TRBV19	.	TRBJ2-7	.	CASSERPGYEQYF	TGTGCCAGTAGTGAGAGGCCCGGCTACGAGCAGTACTTC
TRBV23-1	few	TRBJ2-5	TRBD1	CASSPDREPLAQYF	TGCGCCAGCAGTCCGGACAGGGAACCCCTAGCCCAGTACTTC
TRBV7-9	.	TRBJ1-1	TRBD1	CASSSGGLGTEAFF	TGTGCCAGCAGCTCAGGGGGCCTGGGCACTGAAGCTTTCTTT
TRBV6-1	few	TRBJ2-7	TRBD2	CASRAQLAGVGEQYF	TGTGCCAGCAGAGCCCAACTAGCGGGAGTCGGCGAGCAGTACTTC
TRBV2	many	TRBJ1-6	TRBD1	CASSEMTGGSSPLHF	TGTGCCAGCAGTGAAATGACAGGGGGAAGTTCACCCCTCCACTTT
TRBV7-6	.	TRBJ2-2	TRBD1	CASSRSGTGGSGELFF	TGTGCCAGCAGCCGCTCCGGGACAGGGGGATCCGGGGAGCTGTTTTTT
TRBV6-1	.	TRBJ1-2	.	CASMSERRSNYGYTF	TGTGCCAGCATGAGTGAGCGGAGGAGTAACTATGGCTACACCTTC
TRBV28	.	TRBJ2-1	.	CASSFRRNYNEQFF	TGTGCCAGCAGTTTCCGCAGGAATTACAATGAGCAGTTCTTC
TRBV18	.	TRBJ2-7	.	CASSRVEKYEQYF	TGTGCCAGCTCACGCGTGGAGAAATACGAGCAGTACTTC
TRBV7-9	.	TRBJ1-1	.	CASSLGGMNTEAFF	TGTGCCAGCAGCTTAGGGGGCATGAACACTGAAGCTTTCTTT
TRBV7-8	.	TRBJ1-1	.	CASTGMNTEAFF	TGTGCCAGCACAGGCATGAACACTGAAGCTTTCTTT
TRBV2	.	TRBJ1-2	TRBD1	CASGDSVYGYTF	TGTGCCAGCGGGGACAGTGTCTATGGCTACACCTTC
TRBV5-4	.	TRBJ2-7	TRBD1	CASSLDQGEYEQYF	TGTGCCAGCAGCTTGGATCAGGGGGAGTACGAGCAGTACTTC
TRBV6-6	once	TRBJ2-2	TRBD2	CASSRLAGNTGELFF	TGTGCCAGCAGCCGACTAGCGGGGAACACCGGGGAGCTGTTTTTT
TRBV30	.	TRBJ1-6	.	CAWTDYNSPLHF	TGTGCCTGGACAGATTATAATTCACCCCTCCACTTT
TRBV29-1	.	TRBJ2-7	.	CSVVPDITYEQYF	TGCAGCGTTGTGCCTGACATTACCTACGAGCAGTACTTC
TRBV19	.	TRBJ2-7	TRBD2	CASSPRTSGEQYF	TGTGCCAGTAGTCCAAGGACTAGTGGGGAGCAGTACTTC